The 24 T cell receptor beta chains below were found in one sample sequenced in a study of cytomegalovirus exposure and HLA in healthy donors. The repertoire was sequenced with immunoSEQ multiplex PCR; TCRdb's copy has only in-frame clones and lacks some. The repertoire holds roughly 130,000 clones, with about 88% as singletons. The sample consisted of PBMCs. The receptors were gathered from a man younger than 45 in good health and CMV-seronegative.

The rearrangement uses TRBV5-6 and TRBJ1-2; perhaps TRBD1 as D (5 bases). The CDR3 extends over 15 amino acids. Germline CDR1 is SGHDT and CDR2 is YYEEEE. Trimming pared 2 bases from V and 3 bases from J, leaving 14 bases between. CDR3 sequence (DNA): TGTGCCAGCAGCTTTTCGTCGGGGGACCACTATGGCTACACCTTC. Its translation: CASSFSSGDHYGYTF.

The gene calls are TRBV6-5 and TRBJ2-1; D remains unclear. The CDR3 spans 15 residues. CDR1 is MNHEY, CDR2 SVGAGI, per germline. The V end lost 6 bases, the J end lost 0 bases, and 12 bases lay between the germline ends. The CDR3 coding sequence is TGTGCCAGCAGCCCCGACATCAGCTCCTACAATGAGCAGTTCTTC. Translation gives CASSPDISSYNEQFF.

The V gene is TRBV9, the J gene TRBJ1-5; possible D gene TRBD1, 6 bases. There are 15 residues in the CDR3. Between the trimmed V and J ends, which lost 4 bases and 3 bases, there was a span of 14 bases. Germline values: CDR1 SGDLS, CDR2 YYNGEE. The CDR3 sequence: CASSSSGVLNQPQHF. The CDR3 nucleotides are TGTGCCAGCAGCTCTTCAGGGGTACTCAATCAGCCCCAGCATTTT.

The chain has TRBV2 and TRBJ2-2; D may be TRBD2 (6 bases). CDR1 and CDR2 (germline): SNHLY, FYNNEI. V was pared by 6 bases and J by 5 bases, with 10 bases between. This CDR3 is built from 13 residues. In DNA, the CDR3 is TGTGCCAGCAGCTCACGGGGGACCGGGGAGCTGTTTTTT. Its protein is CASSSRGTGELFF.

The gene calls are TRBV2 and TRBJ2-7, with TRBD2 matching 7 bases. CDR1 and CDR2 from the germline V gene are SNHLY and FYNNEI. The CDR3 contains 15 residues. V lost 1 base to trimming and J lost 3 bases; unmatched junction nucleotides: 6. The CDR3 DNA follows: TGTGCCAGCAGTGAAGGAACGGGAGGTTTCTACGAGCAGTACTTC. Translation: CASSEGTGGFYEQYF. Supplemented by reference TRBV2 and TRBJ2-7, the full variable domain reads EPEVTQTPSHQVTQMGQEVILRCVPISNHLYFYWYRQILGQKVEFLVSFYNNEISEKSEIFDDQFSVERPDGSNFTLKIRSTKLEDSAMYFCASSEGTGGFYEQYFGPGTRLTVT.

The CDR3 sequence is CASSPTSNGNNEQFF. The DNA of the CDR3 is TGTGCCAGCAGTCCTACTAGCAATGGTAACAATGAGCAGTTCTTC. The chain is built from TRBV7-9 and TRBJ2-1, with TRBD2 as a possible D gene (6 bases). The germline gives CDR1 SEHNR, CDR2 FQNEAQ (reference sequence). This CDR3 is built from 15 residues. The germline V and J ends were trimmed by 6 bases and 5 bases, with 17 bases remaining between them.

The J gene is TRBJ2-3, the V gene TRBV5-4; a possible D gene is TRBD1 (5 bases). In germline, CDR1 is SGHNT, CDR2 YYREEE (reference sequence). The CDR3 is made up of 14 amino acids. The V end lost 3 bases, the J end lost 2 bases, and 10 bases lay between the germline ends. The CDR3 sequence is CASSWRQFTDTQYF. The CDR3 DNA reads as TGTGCCAGCAGCTGGAGACAGTTCACAGATACGCAGTATTTT. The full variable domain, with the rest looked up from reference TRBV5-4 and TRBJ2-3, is ETGVTQSPTHLIKTRGQQVTLRCSSQSGHNTVSWYQQALGQGPQFIFQYYREEENGRGNFPPRFSGLQFPNYSSELNVNALELDDSALYLCASSWRQFTDTQYFGPGTRLTVL.

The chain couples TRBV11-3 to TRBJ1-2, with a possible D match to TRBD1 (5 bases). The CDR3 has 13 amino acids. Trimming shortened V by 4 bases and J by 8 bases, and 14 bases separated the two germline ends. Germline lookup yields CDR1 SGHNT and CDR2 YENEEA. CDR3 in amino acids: CASSSDSLGGYTF. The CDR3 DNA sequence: TGTGCCAGCAGCTCAGACAGTCTCGGGGGCTACACCTTC.

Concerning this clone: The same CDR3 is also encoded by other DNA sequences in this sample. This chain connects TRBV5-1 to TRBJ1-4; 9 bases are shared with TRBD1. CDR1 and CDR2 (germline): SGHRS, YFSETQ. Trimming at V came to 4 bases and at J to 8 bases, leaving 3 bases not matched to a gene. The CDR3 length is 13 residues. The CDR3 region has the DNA TGCGCCAGCAGCCCTACAGGGGGCGAAAAACTGTTTTTT. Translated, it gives CASSPTGGEKLFF.

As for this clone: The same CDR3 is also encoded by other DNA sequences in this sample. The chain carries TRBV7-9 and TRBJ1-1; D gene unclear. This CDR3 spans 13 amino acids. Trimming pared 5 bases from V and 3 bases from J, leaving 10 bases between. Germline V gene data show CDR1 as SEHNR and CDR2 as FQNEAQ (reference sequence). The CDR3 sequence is CASSLTGDTEAFF. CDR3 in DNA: TGTGCCAGCAGCCTGACCGGGGACACTGAAGCTTTCTTT. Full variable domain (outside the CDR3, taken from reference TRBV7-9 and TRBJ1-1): DTGVSQNPRHKITKRGQNVTFRCDPISEHNRLYWYRQTLGQGPEFLTYFQNEAQLEKSRLLSDRFSAERPKGSFSTLEIQRTEQGDSAMYLCASSLTGDTEAFFGQGTRLTVV.

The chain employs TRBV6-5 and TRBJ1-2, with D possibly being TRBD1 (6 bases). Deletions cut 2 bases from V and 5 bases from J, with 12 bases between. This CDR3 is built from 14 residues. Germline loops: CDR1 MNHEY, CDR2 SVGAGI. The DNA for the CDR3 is TGTGCCAGCAGTTACGAGGGGACATCATATGGCTACACCTTC. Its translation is CASSYEGTSYGYTF.

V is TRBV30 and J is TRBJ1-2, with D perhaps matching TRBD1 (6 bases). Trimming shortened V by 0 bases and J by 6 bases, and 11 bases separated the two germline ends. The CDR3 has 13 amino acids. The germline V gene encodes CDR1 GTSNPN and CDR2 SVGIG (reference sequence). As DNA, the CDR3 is TGTGCCTGGAGTGTAAGGACAGATAATGGCTACACCTTC. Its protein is CAWSVRTDNGYTF.

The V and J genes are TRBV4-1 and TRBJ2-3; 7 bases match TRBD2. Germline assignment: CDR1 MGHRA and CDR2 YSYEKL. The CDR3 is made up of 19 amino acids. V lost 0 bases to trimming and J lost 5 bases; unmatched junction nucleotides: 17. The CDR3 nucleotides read TGCGCCAGCAGCCAAGATTATTTATCGGGACTACCTCCCGTAGATACGCAGTATTTT. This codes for CASSQDYLSGLPPVDTQYF.

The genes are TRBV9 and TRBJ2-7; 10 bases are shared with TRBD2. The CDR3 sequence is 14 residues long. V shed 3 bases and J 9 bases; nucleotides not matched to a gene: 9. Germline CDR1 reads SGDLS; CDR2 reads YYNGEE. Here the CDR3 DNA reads TGTGCCAGCAGCGGACAGCGGGAGGGGACTGGGCAGTACTTC. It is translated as CASSGQREGTGQYF.

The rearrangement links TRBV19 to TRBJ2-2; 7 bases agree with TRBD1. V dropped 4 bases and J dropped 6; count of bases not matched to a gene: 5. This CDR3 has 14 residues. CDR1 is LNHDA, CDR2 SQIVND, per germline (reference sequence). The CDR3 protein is CASSNRGSAGELFF. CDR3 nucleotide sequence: TGTGCCAGTAGTAACAGGGGATCGGCCGGGGAGCTGTTTTTT. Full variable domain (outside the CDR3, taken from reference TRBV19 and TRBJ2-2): DGGITQSPKYLFRKEGQNVTLSCEQNLNHDAMYWYRQDPGQGLRLIYYSQIVNDFQKGDIAEGYSVSREKKESFPLTVTSAQKNPTAFYLCASSNRGSAGELFFGEGSRLTVL.

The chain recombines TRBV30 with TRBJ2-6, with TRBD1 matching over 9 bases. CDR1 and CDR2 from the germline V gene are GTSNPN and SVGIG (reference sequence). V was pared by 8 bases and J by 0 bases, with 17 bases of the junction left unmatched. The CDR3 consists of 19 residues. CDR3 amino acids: CARTGTGNPRSSGANVLTF. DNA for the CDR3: TGTGCCCGGACGGGGACAGGGAATCCCCGCAGCTCTGGGGCCAACGTCCTGACTTTC.

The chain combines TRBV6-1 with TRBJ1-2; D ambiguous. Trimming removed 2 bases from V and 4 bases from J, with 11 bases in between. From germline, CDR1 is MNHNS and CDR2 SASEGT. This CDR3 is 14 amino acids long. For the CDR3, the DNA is TGTGCCAGCAGTGAACCTAGCCTGGGCTATGGCTACACCTTC. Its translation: CASSEPSLGYGYTF.

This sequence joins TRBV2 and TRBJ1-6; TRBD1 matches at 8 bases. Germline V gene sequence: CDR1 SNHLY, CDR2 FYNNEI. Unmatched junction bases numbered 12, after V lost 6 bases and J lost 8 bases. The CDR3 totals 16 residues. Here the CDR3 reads CASRERQGATDSPLHF. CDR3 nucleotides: TGTGCCAGCAGGGAGAGGCAGGGGGCAACAGATTCACCCCTCCACTTT. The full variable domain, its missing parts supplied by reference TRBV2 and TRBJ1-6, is EPEVTQTPSHQVTQMGQEVILRCVPISNHLYFYWYRQILGQKVEFLVSFYNNEISEKSEIFDDQFSVERPDGSNFTLKIRSTKLEDSAMYFCASRERQGATDSPLHFGNGTRLTVT.

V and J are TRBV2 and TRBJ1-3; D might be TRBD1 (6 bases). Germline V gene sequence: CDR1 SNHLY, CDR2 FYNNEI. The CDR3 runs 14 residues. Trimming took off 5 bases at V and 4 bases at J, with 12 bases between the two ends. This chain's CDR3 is CASSIRDMGNTIYF. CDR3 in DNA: TGTGCCAGCAGTATCCGGGACATGGGAAACACCATATATTTT. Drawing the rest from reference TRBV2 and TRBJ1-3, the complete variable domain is EPEVTQTPSHQVTQMGQEVILRCVPISNHLYFYWYRQILGQKVEFLVSFYNNEISEKSEIFDDQFSVERPDGSNFTLKIRSTKLEDSAMYFCASSIRDMGNTIYFGEGSWLTVV.

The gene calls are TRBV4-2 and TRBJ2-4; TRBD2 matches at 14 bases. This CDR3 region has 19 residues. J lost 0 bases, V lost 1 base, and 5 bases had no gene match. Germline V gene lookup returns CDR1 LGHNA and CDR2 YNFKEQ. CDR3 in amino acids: CASSQATGTSGGAKNIQYF. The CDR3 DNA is TGTGCCAGCAGCCAAGCCACCGGGACTAGCGGGGGAGCCAAAAACATTCAGTACTTC.

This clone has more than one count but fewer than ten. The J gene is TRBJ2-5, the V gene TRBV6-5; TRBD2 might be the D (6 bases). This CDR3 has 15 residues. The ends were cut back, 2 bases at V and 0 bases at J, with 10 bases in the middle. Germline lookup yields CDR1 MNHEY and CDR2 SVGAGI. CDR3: CASSYGGTDQETQYF. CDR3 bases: TGTGCCAGCAGTTACGGCGGGACGGACCAAGAGACCCAGTACTTC.

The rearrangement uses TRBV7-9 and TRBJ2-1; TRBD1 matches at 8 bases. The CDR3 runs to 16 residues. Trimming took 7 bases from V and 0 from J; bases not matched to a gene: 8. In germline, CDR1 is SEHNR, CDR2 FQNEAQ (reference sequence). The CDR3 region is CASTRGTGGSYNEQFF. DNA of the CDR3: TGTGCCAGCACCCGGGGGACAGGCGGCTCCTACAATGAGCAGTTCTTC.

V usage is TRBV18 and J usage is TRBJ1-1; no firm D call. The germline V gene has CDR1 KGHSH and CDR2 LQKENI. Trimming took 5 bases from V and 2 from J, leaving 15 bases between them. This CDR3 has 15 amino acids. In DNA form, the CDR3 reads TGTGCCAGCTCAGTTGGACTTCTAACAAACACTGAAGCTTTCTTT. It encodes CASSVGLLTNTEAFF.

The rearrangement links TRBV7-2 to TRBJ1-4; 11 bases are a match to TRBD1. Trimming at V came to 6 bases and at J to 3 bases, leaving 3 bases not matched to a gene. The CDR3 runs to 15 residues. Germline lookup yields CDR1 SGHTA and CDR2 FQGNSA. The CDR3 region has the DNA TGTGCCAGCAGGGGACAGGGGGATGCTAATGAAAAACTGTTTTTT. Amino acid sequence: CASRGQGDANEKLFF. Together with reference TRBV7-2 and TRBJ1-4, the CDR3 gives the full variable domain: GAGVSQSPSNKVTEKGKDVELRCDPISGHTALYWYRQSLGQGLEFLIYFQGNSAPDKSGLPSDRFSAERTGGSVSTLTIQRTQQEDSAVYLCASRGQGDANEKLFFGSGTQLSVL.